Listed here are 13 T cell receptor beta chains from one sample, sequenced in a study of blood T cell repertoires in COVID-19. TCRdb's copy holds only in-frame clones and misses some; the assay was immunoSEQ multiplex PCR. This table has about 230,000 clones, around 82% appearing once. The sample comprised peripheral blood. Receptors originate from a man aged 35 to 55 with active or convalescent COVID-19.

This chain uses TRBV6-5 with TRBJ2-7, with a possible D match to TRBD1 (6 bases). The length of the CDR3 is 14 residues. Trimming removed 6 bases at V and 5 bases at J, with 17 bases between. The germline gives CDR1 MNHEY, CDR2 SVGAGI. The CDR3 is CASRFTGSVHEQYF. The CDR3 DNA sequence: TGTGCCAGCAGGTTCACAGGGAGCGTGCACGAGCAGTACTTC.

CDR3 DNA sequence: TGCGCCAGCAGCTTGGGCGTCGGGGGCTATGGCTACACCTTC. Protein sequence: CASSLGVGGYGYTF. The V call is TRBV5-1, the J call TRBJ1-2, with D perhaps matching TRBD1 (5 bases). V lost 0 bases and J lost 4, with 10 bases in between. Germline V CDR1 and CDR2: SGHRS, YFSETQ. This CDR3 comprises 14 residues.

DNA of the CDR3: TGTGCCACCAGTGATTTCGGGGAGGGGTCGGCAGATACGCAGTATTTT. Translation gives CATSDFGEGSADTQYF. The chain couples TRBV24-1 to TRBJ2-3; 7 bases line up with TRBD2. The CDR3 spans 16 residues. With 1 base clipped from V and 4 bases from J, the junction kept 7 bases outside the gene matches. Germline CDR1 reads KGHDR; CDR2 reads SFDVKD.

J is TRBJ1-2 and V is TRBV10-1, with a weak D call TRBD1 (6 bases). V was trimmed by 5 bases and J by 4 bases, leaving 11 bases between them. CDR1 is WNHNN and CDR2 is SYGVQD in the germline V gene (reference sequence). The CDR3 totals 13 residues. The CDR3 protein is CASSPGVSYGYTF. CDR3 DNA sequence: TGCGCCAGCAGTCCAGGGGTTTCCTATGGCTACACCTTC.

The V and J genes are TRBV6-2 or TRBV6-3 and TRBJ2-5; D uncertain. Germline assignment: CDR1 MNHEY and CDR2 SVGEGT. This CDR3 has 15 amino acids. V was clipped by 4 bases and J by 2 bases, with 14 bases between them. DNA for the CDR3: TGTGCCAGCAGTTGGAGAAGCTACCAACAAGAGACCCAGTACTTC. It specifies CASSWRSYQQETQYF.

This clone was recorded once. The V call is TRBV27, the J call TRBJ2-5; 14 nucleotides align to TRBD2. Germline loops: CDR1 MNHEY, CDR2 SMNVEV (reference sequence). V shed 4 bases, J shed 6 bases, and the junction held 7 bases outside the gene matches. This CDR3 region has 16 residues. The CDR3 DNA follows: TGTGCCAGCAGTTCCGGACTAGCGGGGGGCGGGAAGACCCAGTACTTC. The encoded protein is CASSSGLAGGGKTQYF.

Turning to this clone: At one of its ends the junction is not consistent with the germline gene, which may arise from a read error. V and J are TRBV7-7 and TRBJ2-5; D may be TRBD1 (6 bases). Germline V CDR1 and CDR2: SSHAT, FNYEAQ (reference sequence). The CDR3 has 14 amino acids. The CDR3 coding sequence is TGTGCTAGCAGCTTAGGACAGATTGGGGAGACCCAGTACTTC. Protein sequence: CASSLGQIGETQYF.

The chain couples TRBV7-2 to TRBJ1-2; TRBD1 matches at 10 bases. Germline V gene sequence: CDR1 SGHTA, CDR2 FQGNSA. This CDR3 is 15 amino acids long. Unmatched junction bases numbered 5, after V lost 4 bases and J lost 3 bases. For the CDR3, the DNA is TGTGCCAGCAGCTCATCCGGGACAGGGGACTATGGCTACACCTTC. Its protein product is CASSSSGTGDYGYTF.

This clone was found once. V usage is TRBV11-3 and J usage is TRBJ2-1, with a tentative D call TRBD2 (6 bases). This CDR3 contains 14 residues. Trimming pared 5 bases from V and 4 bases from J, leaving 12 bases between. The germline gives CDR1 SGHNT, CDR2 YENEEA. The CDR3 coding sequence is TGTGCCAGCAGCCCATTGGGGGGATACAATGAGCAGTTCTTC. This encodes CASSPLGGYNEQFF. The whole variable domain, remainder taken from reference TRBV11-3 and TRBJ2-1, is EAGVVQSPRYKIIEKKQPVAFWCNPISGHNTLYWYLQNLGQGPELLIRYENEEAVDDSQLPKDRFSAERLKGVDSTLKIQPAELGDSAVYLCASSPLGGYNEQFFGPGTRLTVL.

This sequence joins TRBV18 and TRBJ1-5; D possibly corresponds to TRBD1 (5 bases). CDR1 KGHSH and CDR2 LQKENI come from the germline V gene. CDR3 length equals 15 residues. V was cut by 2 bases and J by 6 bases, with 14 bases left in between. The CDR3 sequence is CASSPTEGLGQPQHF. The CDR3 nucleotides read TGTGCCAGCTCACCAACGGAGGGGTTGGGTCAGCCCCAGCATTTT.

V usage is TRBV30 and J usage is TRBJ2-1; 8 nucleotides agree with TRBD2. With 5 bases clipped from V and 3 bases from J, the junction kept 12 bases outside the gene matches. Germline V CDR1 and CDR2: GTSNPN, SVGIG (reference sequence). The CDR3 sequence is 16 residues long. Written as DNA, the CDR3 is TGTGCCTGGGCACCGTTCGGGACTAGGGTCTACAATGAGCAGTTCTTC. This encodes CAWAPFGTRVYNEQFF.

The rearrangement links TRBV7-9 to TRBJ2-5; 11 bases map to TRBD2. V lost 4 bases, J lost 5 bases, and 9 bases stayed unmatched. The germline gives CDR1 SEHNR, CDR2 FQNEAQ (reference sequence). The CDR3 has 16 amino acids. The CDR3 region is CASSSVVAGGRETQYF. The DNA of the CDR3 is TGTGCCAGCAGCTCAGTCGTAGCGGGGGGGCGGGAGACCCAGTACTTC.

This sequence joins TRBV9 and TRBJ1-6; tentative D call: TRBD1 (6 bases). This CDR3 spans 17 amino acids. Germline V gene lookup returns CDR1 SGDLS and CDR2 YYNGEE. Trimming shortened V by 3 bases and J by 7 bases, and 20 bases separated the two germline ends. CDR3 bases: TGTGCCAGCAGCGGCCCACAGGGAAGGTTATACAATTCACCCCTCCACTTT. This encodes CASSGPQGRLYNSPLHF.